The rows below give T cell receptor beta chains drawn from one sample of a study of CD8 T cells in ankylosing spondylitis. One entry per CDR3 protein results from TCRdb running MiXCR on the 5' RACE reads. The table has about 510,000 distinct CDR3 sequences, approximately 5% seen once. Sample: blood, either unsorted or a sorted T cell fraction (not recorded which). These receptors came from a male donor with ankylosing spondylitis. Both conserved end residues are part of each CDR3. D genes are given only for firm matches.

CDR3 protein | J gene | D gene | V gene
CASSRGRGNFEAFF | TRBJ1-1 | . | TRBV6-1
CASGGVGARGQPQHF | TRBJ1-5 | . | TRBV6-1
CASSLVSGSVQETQYF | TRBJ2-5 | TRBD2 | TRBV6-1
CSVERLAGSRETQYF | TRBJ2-5 | TRBD2 | TRBV29-1
CASSFWAGGGQETQYF | TRBJ2-5 | TRBD1 | TRBV27
CSAPGNSGGSLGDTQYF | TRBJ2-3 | TRBD2 | TRBV20-1
CASSATRDRRHEQFF | TRBJ2-1 | TRBD1 | TRBV9
CASSPHASYEQYF | TRBJ2-7 | . | TRBV7-9
CSAPQGDAQYF | TRBJ2-4 | TRBD1 | TRBV20-1
CASSESAEYSYNEQFF | TRBJ2-1 | . | TRBV10-1